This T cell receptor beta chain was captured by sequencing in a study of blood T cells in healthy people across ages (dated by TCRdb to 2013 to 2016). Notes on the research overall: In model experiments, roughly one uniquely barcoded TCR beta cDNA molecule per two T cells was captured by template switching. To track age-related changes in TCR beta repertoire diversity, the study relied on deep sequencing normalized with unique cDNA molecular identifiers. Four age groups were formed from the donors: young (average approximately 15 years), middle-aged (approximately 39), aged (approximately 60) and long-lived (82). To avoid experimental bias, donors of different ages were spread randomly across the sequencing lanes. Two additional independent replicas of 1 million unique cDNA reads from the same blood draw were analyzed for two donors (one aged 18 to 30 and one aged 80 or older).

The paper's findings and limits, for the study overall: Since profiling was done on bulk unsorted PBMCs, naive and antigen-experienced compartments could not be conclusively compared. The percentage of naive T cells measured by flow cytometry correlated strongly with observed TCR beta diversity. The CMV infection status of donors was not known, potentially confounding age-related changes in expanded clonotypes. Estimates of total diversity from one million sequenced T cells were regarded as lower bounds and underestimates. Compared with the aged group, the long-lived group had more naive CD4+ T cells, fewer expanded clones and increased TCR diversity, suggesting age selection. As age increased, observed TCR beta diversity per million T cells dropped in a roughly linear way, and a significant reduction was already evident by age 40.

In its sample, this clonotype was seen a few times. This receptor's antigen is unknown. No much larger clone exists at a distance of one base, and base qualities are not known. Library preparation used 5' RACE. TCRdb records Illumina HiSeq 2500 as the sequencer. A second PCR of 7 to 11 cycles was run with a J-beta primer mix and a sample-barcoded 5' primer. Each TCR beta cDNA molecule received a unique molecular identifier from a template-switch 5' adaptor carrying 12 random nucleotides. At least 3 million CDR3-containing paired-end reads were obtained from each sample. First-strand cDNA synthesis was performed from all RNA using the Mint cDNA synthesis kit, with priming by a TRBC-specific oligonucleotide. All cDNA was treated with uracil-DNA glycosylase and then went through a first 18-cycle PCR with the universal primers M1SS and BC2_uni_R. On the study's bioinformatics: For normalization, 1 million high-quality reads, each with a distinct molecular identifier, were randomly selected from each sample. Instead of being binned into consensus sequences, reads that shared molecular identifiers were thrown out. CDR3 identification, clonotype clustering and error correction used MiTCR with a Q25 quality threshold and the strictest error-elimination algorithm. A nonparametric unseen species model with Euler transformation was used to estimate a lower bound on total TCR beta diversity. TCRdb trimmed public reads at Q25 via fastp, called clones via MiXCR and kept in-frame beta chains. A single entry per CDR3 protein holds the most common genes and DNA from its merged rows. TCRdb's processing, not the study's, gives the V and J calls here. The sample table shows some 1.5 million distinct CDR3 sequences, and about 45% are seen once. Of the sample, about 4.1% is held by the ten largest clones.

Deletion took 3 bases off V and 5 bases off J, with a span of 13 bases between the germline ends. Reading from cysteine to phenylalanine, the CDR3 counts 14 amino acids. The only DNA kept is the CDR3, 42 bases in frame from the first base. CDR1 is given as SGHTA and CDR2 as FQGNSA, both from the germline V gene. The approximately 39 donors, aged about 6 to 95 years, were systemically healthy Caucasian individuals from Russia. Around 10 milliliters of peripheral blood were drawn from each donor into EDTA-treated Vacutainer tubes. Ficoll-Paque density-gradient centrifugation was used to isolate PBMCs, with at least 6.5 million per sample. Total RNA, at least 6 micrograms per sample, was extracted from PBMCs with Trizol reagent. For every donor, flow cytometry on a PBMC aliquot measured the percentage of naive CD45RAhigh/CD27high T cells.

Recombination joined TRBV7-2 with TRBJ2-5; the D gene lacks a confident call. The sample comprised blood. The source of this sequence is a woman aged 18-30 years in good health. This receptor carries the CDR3 CASSLVYFSETQYF. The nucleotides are TGTGCCAGCAGCTTGGTCTATTTCTCTGAGACCCAGTACTTC.